The 30 T cell receptor beta chains listed next were all sequenced from one sample in a study of T cell repertoires in aging, cancer and after chemotherapy. Rearranged V-D-J TRB sequences were amplified with a mixed TRB-A/B primer pool. One entry per CDR3 protein results from TCRdb running MiXCR on the multiplex PCR reads. The table has 10,000 to 11,000 distinct CDR3 sequences, 30% to 40% seen once; the top ten hold around 1.7%. TCR beta rearrangements were amplified from peripheral blood genomic DNA. The sample comprised blood. Receptor source: a human donor in good health.

The chain joins TRBV27 to TRBJ1-6; D unclear. There are 16 residues in the CDR3. V was pared by 6 bases and J by 9 bases, with 21 bases between. Germline assignment: CDR1 MNHEY and CDR2 SMNVEV (reference sequence). The CDR3 sequence: CASSNEMTSTISPLHF. CDR3 nucleotides: TGTGCCAGCAGCAACGAAATGACGAGCACGATTTCACCCCTCCACTTT.

This clonotype was seen a handful of times. The chain has TRBV7-3 and TRBJ2-1; TRBD1 aligns across 8 bases. Unmatched junction bases numbered 8, after V lost 5 bases and J lost 8 bases. Germline-derived CDR1 and CDR2 are SGHTA and FQGTGA. The CDR3 sequence is 14 residues long. CDR3 in DNA: TGTGCCAGCAGCCTGAGGGCAGGGGGCGATGAGCAGTTCTTC. This translates into CASSLRAGGDEQFF.

The rearrangement joins TRBV20-1 to TRBJ2-7; TRBD1 aligns across 8 bases. With 2 bases clipped from V and 6 bases from J, the junction kept 9 bases outside the gene matches. CDR3 length: 14 amino acids. Germline assignment: CDR1 DFQATT and CDR2 SNEGSKA (reference sequence). Here the CDR3 DNA reads TGCAGTGCTAGACTGAGATCAGGGGGCCTCGAGCAGTACGTC. Translating gives CSARLRSGGLEQYV.

The table lists this clonotype with a few counts. J is TRBJ1-1 and V is TRBV12-3 or TRBV12-4; TRBD1 matches at 8 bases. The CDR3 totals 15 residues. The J segment lost 2 bases and the V segment lost 6 bases, leaving 8 bases of the junction unmatched. CDR3 in amino acids: CASRGARGRNTEAFF. The CDR3 region has the DNA TGTGCCAGCAGGGGGGCCAGGGGGCGAAACACTGAAGCTTTCTTT.

A few counts support this clonotype. The V call is TRBV7-2, the J call TRBJ1-5, with unresolved D. The V gene's germline CDR1 is SGHTA and CDR2 FQGNSA. The ends were cut back, 5 bases at V and 3 bases at J, with 14 bases in the middle. The CDR3 has 15 residues. DNA of the CDR3: TGTGCCAGCAGCCCCCAAGGGCTTATCAATCAGCCCCAGCATTTT. Its translation: CASSPQGLINQPQHF.

This clonotype was seen only a few times. J is TRBJ2-7 and V is TRBV6-5, with unresolved D. Per germline, CDR1 MNHEY and CDR2 SVGAGI. The CDR3 is made up of 14 amino acids. Between the trimmed V and J ends, which lost 2 bases and 0 bases, there was a span of 8 bases. The CDR3 loop is CASSYRASSYEQYV. CDR3 DNA sequence: TGTGCCAGCAGTTACCGGGCTAGCTCCTACGAGCAGTACGTC.

The gene calls are TRBV9 and TRBJ2-1; D is uncertain. The ends were cut back, 4 bases at V and 5 bases at J, with 10 bases in the middle. The length of the CDR3 is 13 residues. Germline values: CDR1 SGDLS, CDR2 YYNGEE. The CDR3 here is CASSNSRDNEQFF. Written as DNA, the CDR3 is TGTGCCAGCAGCAACTCTAGGGACAATGAGCAGTTCTTC. The full variable domain, completed using reference TRBV9 and TRBJ2-1, is DSGVTQTPKHLITATGQRVTLRCSPRSGDLSVYWYQQSLDQGLQFLIQYYNGEERAKGNILERFSAQQFPDLHSELNLSSLELGDSALYFCASSNSRDNEQFFGPGTRLTVL.

V and J are TRBV20-1 and TRBJ2-7, with D unresolved. Trimming pared 0 bases from V and 3 bases from J, leaving 15 bases between. This CDR3 is 15 amino acids long. The germline CDR1 and CDR2 sequences are DFQATT and SNEGSKA (reference sequence). The CDR3, as DNA: TGCAGTGCTAGAGATCTCGGCAGCTCCTACTACGAGCAGTACTTC. This translates into CSARDLGSSYYEQYF.

The chain carries TRBV6-5 and TRBJ2-3; the D is unclear. V was pared by 5 bases and J by 5 bases, with 5 bases between. Germline V lookup: CDR1 MNHEY, CDR2 SVGAGI. This CDR3 is built from 11 residues. CDR3 in amino acids: CASSREDTQYF. In nucleotides, the CDR3 is TGTGCCAGCAGTAGAGAAGATACGCAGTATTTT.

This clonotype was seen a handful of times. J is TRBJ1-4 and V is TRBV6-5, with TRBD1 identical over 8 bases. V shed 4 bases and J 6 bases; nucleotides not matched to a gene: 7. In germline, CDR1 is MNHEY, CDR2 SVGAGI. CDR3 length equals 15 residues. The CDR3 nucleotides read TGTGCCAGCAGTTTACGACAGGGGAACGATGAAAAACTGTTTTTT. It translates to CASSLRQGNDEKLFF.

The V call is TRBV14, the J call TRBJ2-7; D call uncertain. The V and J ends lost 2 bases and 2 bases respectively, with 1 base between them. Germline CDR1 reads SGHDN; CDR2 reads FVKESK. The length of the CDR3 is 11 residues. The CDR3 sequence is CASSQTYEQYF. In nucleotides, the CDR3 is TGTGCCAGCAGCCAAACCTACGAGCAGTACTTC.

The chain uses TRBV20-1 and TRBJ2-3; D uncertain. Per germline, CDR1 DFQATT and CDR2 SNEGSKA (reference sequence). V was shortened by 6 bases and J by 0 bases, with 7 bases between the two germline ends. The CDR3 extends over 12 amino acids. The CDR3 region has the DNA TGCAGTGCGCCGGACAGCACAGATACGCAGTATTTT. Translation: CSAPDSTDTQYF.

This clonotype was counted between two and nine times. The genes are TRBV15 and TRBJ1-4; D is perhaps TRBD1 (6 bases). Per germline, CDR1 LNHNV and CDR2 YYDKDF (reference sequence). This CDR3 has 15 amino acids. Trimming stripped 2 bases from V and 3 bases from J, with 10 bases between. The CDR3 region has the DNA TGTGCCACCAGCAGACCCTACAGGGCTAATGAAAAACTGTTTTTT. It is translated as CATSRPYRANEKLFF.

This chain links TRBV12-3 or TRBV12-4 with TRBJ2-5, with D uncertain. V was cut by 3 bases and J by 1 base, with 9 bases left in between. This CDR3 is built from 14 residues. CDR3 amino acids: CASSFWAVQETQYF. CDR3 sequence (DNA): TGTGCCAGCAGTTTTTGGGCAGTCCAAGAGACCCAGTACTTC.

The J gene is TRBJ1-1, the V gene TRBV12-3 or TRBV12-4; 7 bases match TRBD1. Germline trimming cut 7 bases from V and 6 bases from J; bases unmatched to any gene: 11. This CDR3 is built from 14 residues. The CDR3 nucleotides read TGTGCCAGCAACTCCTTAGGGGGCGAGTCTGAAGCTTTCTTT. Translating gives CASNSLGGESEAFF.

In its sample, this clonotype was seen a few times. V gene TRBV6-1 combines with J gene TRBJ1-4; D is unresolved. Germline V gene data show CDR1 as MNHNS and CDR2 as SASEGT. The CDR3 loop spans 13 amino acids. Trimming left V 6 bases short and J 7 bases short, with 12 bases between. Here the CDR3 reads CASSLVRVEKLFF. CDR3 nucleotides: TGTGCCAGCAGCCTAGTGAGGGTTGAAAAACTGTTTTTT.

This chain links TRBV12-3 or TRBV12-4 with TRBJ1-2; perhaps TRBD1 as D (6 bases). V gave up 6 bases and J gave up 0 bases, with 11 bases separating them. This CDR3 spans 14 amino acids. The CDR3 here is CASRIQGTNYGYTF. The CDR3 DNA sequence: TGTGCCAGCAGGATACAGGGAACTAACTATGGCTACACCTTC.

This clonotype was counted a few times. V gene TRBV6-5 combines with J gene TRBJ1-2; D possibly corresponds to TRBD1 (6 bases). The CDR3 length is 13 residues. Trimming removed 4 bases from V and 6 bases from J, with 12 bases in between. From germline, CDR1 is MNHEY and CDR2 SVGAGI. CDR3: CASSFQGLDGYTF. In DNA, the CDR3 is TGTGCCAGCAGTTTTCAGGGGCTCGATGGCTACACCTTC.

This clonotype appeared a single time. The chain combines TRBV6-5 with TRBJ2-2; no reliable D call. The CDR3 is 14 amino acids. CDR1 and CDR2 (germline): MNHEY, SVGAGI. V was cut by 6 bases and J by 4 bases, with 12 bases left in between. In nucleotides, the CDR3 is TGTGCCAGCAGCCACGACGAGATCACCGGGGAGCTGTTTTTT. Its protein is CASSHDEITGELFF.

The chain joins TRBV6-5 to TRBJ1-5; maybe TRBD1 (5 bases). Trimming removed 2 bases at V and 7 bases at J, with 12 bases between. The germline V gene has CDR1 MNHEY and CDR2 SVGAGI. This CDR3 region has 14 residues. CDR3 sequence reads: CASSYVAGRQPQHF. DNA for the CDR3: TGTGCCAGCAGTTACGTGGCAGGGCGACAGCCCCAGCATTTT.

This clonotype was seen only a few times. The chain links TRBV6-5 to TRBJ1-1; D is undetermined. Trimming cost V 4 bases and J 1 base, with 7 bases left between them. The length of the CDR3 is 13 residues. In germline, CDR1 is MNHEY, CDR2 SVGAGI. In DNA, the CDR3 is TGTGCCAGCAGTTGGGCCGGGAACACTGAAGCTTTCTTT. It yields the protein CASSWAGNTEAFF.

This clonotype was observed a handful of times. V usage is TRBV6-5 and J usage is TRBJ1-2; tentatively, D is TRBD1 (5 bases). Trimming removed 8 bases from V and 3 bases from J, with 16 bases in between. The CDR3 covers 14 residues. Germline V gene data show CDR1 as MNHEY and CDR2 as SVGAGI. This CDR3 is CASSEAGPDYGYTF. In DNA form, the CDR3 reads TGTGCCAGCTCGGAGGCGGGGCCCGACTATGGCTACACCTTC.

This clonotype was seen more than once but under ten times. This chain links TRBV6-5 with TRBJ2-1; D may be TRBD2 (6 bases). The CDR3 is 14 residues long. The V gene lost 0 bases and the J gene lost 7 bases, with 10 bases spanning the gap. Germline V gene lookup returns CDR1 MNHEY and CDR2 SVGAGI. CDR3 coding DNA: TGTGCCAGCAGTTACTCGGAGGGCAGGAATGAGCAGTTCTTC. As protein: CASSYSEGRNEQFF.

The chain has TRBV7-2 and TRBJ1-2, with D possibly TRBD1 on 6 matching bases. Looked up from germline, CDR1 is SGHTA and CDR2 is FQGNSA. Trimming removed 7 bases from V and 10 bases from J, with 16 bases in between. The CDR3 extends over 12 amino acids. CDR3 sequence reads: CASIPTGSVYTF. DNA of the CDR3: TGTGCCAGCATCCCGACAGGCAGCGTCTACACCTTC.

This clonotype is judged medium-sized. The chain couples TRBV6-5 to TRBJ2-3; weak D call: TRBD1 (6 bases). This CDR3 contains 15 residues. Trimming stripped 2 bases from V and 4 bases from J, with 13 bases between. Germline V gene sequence: CDR1 MNHEY, CDR2 SVGAGI. The CDR3 here is CASSYVRAGADTQYF. The CDR3 DNA is TGTGCCAGCAGTTACGTTCGAGCAGGGGCAGATACGCAGTATTTT.

The chain has TRBV27 and TRBJ1-6; possibly TRBD1 for D (5 bases). This CDR3 is built from 14 residues. CDR1 and CDR2 (germline): MNHEY, SMNVEV (reference sequence). V lost 7 bases and J 4 bases, leaving 11 bases between the germline ends. Here the CDR3 DNA reads TGTGCCAGCACCTCTTGGGGGTATAATTCACCCCTCCACTTT. This gives the protein CASTSWGYNSPLHF.

The rearrangement links TRBV7-9 to TRBJ2-7, with TRBD2 matching 8 bases. CDR1 is SEHNR, CDR2 FQNEAQ, per germline (reference sequence). CDR3 length: 14 residues. The junction had 5 bases not matched to a gene; V was cut back by 5 bases and J by 2 bases. The CDR3 loop is CASSPGGVPYEQYF. DNA of the CDR3: TGTGCCAGCAGCCCGGGGGGGGTGCCCTACGAGCAGTACTTC.

In its sample, this clonotype was seen a few times. The chain recombines TRBV27 with TRBJ1-6, with D maybe TRBD1 (6 bases). Germline CDR1 reads MNHEY; CDR2 reads SMNVEV (reference sequence). The CDR3 runs to 11 residues. Trimming took 8 bases from V and 15 from J, leaving 14 bases between them. The CDR3 DNA sequence: TGTGCCAGCGGGGACAAGTTTTTCCTCCACTTT. Protein sequence: CASGDKFFLHF.

This chain joins TRBV6-6 and TRBJ1-2, with D tentatively TRBD1 (6 bases). Trimming shortened V by 7 bases and J by 3 bases, and 24 bases separated the two germline ends. From germline, CDR1 is MNHNY and CDR2 SVGAGI (reference sequence). CDR3 length: 17 residues. The chain's CDR3 is CASNQTGYKLTHYGYTF. The CDR3 bases are TGTGCCAGCAACCAGACAGGATACAAACTGACTCACTATGGCTACACCTTC.

Here the CDR3 DNA reads TGTGCCAGCAGTTTAGTGTTCAGCCACGTCCAGCCCCAGCATTTT. It is translated as CASSLVFSHVQPQHF. The chain carries TRBV27 and TRBJ1-5; D not resolved. V dropped 2 bases and J dropped 7 bases, with 15 bases sitting between them. CDR1 and CDR2 (germline): MNHEY, SMNVEV (reference sequence). The CDR3 consists of 15 residues.